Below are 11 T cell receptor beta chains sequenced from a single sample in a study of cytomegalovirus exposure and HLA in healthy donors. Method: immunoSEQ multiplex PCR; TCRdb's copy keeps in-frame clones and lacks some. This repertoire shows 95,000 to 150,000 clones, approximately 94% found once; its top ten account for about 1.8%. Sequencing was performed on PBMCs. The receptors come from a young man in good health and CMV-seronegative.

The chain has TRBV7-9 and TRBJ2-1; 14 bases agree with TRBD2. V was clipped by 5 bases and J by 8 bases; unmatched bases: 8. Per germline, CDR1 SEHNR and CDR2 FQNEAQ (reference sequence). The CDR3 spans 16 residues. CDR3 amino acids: CASSPRLAGGWDEQFF. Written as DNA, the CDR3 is TGTGCCAGCAGCCCCCGACTAGCGGGAGGGTGGGATGAGCAGTTCTTC.

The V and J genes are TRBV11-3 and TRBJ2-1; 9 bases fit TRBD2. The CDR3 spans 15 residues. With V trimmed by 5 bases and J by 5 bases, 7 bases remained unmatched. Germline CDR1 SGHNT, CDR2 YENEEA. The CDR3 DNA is TGTGCCAGCAGCCTTAGCGGGAGTACGAACAATGAGCAGTTCTTC. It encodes CASSLSGSTNNEQFF.

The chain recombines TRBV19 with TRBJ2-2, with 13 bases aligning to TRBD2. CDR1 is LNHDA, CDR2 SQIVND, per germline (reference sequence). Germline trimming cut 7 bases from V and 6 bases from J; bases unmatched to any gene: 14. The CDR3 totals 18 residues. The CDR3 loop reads CASTGDRTSGRVAGELFF. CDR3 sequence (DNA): TGTGCCAGTACCGGGGACAGGACTAGCGGGAGAGTCGCCGGGGAGCTGTTTTTT.

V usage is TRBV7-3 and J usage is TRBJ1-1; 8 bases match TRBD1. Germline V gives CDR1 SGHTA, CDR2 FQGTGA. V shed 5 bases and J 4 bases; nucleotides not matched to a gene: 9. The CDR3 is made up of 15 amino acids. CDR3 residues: CASSPGQGLSTEAFF. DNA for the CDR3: TGTGCCAGCAGCCCCGGACAGGGCTTGAGCACTGAAGCTTTCTTT.

CDR3 residues: CASSEVQGEKLFF. As DNA, the CDR3 is TGTGCCAGCAGTGAGGTCCAGGGTGAAAAACTGTTTTTT. V is TRBV2 and J is TRBJ1-4; D is perhaps TRBD1 (5 bases). Trimming removed 3 bases at V and 7 bases at J, with 9 bases between. Germline V lookup: CDR1 SNHLY, CDR2 FYNNEI. The CDR3 is 13 residues long.

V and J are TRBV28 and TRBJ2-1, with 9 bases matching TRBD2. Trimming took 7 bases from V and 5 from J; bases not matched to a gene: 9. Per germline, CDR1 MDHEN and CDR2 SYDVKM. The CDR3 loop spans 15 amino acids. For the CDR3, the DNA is TGTGCCAGCACCACCGGGACTAGCCTTCACAATGAGCAGTTCTTC. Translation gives CASTTGTSLHNEQFF.

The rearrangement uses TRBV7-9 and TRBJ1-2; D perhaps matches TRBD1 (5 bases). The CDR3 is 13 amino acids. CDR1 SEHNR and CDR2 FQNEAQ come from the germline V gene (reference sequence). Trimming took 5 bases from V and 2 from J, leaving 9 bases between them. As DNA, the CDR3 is TGTGCCAGCAGCCCCAGGGAAAACTATGGCTACACCTTC. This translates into CASSPRENYGYTF.

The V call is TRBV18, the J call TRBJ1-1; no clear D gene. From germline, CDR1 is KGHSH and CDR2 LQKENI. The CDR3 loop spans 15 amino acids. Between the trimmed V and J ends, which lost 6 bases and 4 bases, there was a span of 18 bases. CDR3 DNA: TGTGCCAGCTCCTTACCGGCCCCCGGGAGCACTGAAGCTTTCTTT. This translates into CASSLPAPGSTEAFF.

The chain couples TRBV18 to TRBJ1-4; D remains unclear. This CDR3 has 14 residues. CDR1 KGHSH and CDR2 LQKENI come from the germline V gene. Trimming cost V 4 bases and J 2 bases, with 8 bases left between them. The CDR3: CASSLTETNEKLFF. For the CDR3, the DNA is TGTGCCAGCTCACTTACGGAGACTAATGAAAAACTGTTTTTT.

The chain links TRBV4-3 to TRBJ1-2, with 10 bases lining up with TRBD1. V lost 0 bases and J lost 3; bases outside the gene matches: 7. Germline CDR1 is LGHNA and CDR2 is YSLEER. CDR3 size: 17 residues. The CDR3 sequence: CASSQDRTGGEDYGYTF. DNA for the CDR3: TGCGCCAGCAGCCAAGATCGGACAGGGGGTGAGGACTATGGCTACACCTTC.

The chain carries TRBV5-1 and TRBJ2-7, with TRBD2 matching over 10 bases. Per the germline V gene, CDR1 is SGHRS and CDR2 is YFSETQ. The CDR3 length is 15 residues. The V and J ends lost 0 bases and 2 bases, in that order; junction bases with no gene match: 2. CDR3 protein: CASSLDLAGAYEQYF. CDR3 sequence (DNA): TGCGCCAGCAGCTTGGACCTAGCGGGAGCCTACGAGCAGTACTTC.